The 2 T cell receptor beta chains below were found in one sample sequenced in a study of T and B cells in COVID-19 patients. Each TRB amplification used roughly 250-550 ng of genomic DNA from blood. BIOMED2 TRB-A/B primer pools were used in multiplex TRB PCR. One entry per CDR3 protein, called by TCRdb with MiXCR from the multiplex PCR reads. This sample yields approximately 6,000 distinct CDR3 sequences, of which roughly a quarter are seen a single time; 37% belongs to the top ten. The sequenced sample consisted of blood. The source of these receptors is a human donor with active COVID-19. The donor label of this sample is uncertain.

This clonotype is medium-sized within its sample. The CDR3 DNA reads as TGTGCCAGCAGGGGGACAGGGACAGATACGCAGTATTTT. Encoded protein: CASRGTGTDTQYF. This chain uses TRBV6-5 with TRBJ2-3, with 9 bases aligning to TRBD1. This CDR3 is built from 13 residues. Germline V gene sequence: CDR1 MNHEY, CDR2 SVGAGI. V was clipped by 6 bases and J by 3 bases; unmatched bases: 1.

This rearrangement joins TRBV28 to TRBJ1-3, with 11 bases that match TRBD1. This CDR3 region has 20 residues. The junction had 16 bases not matched to a gene; V was cut back by 6 bases and J by 0 bases. Germline V gene data show CDR1 as MDHEN and CDR2 as SYDVKM. CDR3 loop: CASRSGPGQGARPSGNTIYF. In DNA, the CDR3 is TGTGCCAGCAGATCAGGGCCTGGACAGGGGGCCAGACCCTCTGGAAACACCATATATTTT.